One and the same sample provided the 21 T cell receptor beta chains below, sequenced in a study of CD8 T cells in Susac syndrome (dated by TCRdb to between 2018 and 2021). Receptor amplification or capture employed the immunoSEQ multiplex PCR assay. RNA was extracted with the RNeasy kit and roughly 0.5 to 1 ug was reverse transcribed using random hexamers. TCRdb took the public reads, trimmed them with fastp at Q25, ran MiXCR for clone calling and kept in-frame beta chains. CDR3 protein duplicates are merged, each entry listing the most common genes and DNA. Within this sample are approximately 150,000 distinct CDR3 sequences, with 90% to 95% of them counted one time only. The ten largest clones capture 0.13% of the sample. The sample comprised CD4+ T cells from PBMCs. The receptor source for this set is a human donor in good health.

This clonotype was seen only a few times. The J gene is TRBJ2-5, the V gene TRBV7-2, with D perhaps TRBD2 (6 bases). CDR1 SGHTA and CDR2 FQGNSA come from the germline V gene. There are 13 residues in the CDR3. Between the trimmed V and J ends, which lost 5 bases and 3 bases, there was a span of 10 bases. CDR3 coding DNA: TGTGCCAGCAGCCGGGGGTTGGAAGAGACCCAGTACTTC. Translation gives CASSRGLEETQYF.

The rearrangement uses TRBV29-1 and TRBJ1-2; TRBD1 is a possible D gene (5 bases). CDR3 size: 13 residues. Trimming stripped 6 bases from V and 0 bases from J, with 11 bases between. Germline loops: CDR1 SQVTM, CDR2 ANQGSEA. CDR3 loop: CSVGGGANYGYTF. The DNA for the CDR3 is TGCAGCGTGGGGGGGGGTGCTAACTATGGCTACACCTTC.

The chain recombines TRBV19 with TRBJ2-2, with 9 bases fitting TRBD1. The CDR3 runs to 13 residues. Losses at the gene ends were 7 bases for V and 5 bases for J; bases not matched to a gene: 2. Germline V lookup: CDR1 LNHDA, CDR2 SQIVND (reference sequence). The CDR3 sequence: CASNDRGTGELFF. DNA of the CDR3: TGTGCCAGTAATGACAGGGGGACCGGGGAGCTGTTTTTT.

Only one count was recorded for this clonotype. The V call is TRBV6-1, the J call TRBJ2-3; 9 bases are a match to TRBD2. The V gene's germline CDR1 is MNHNS and CDR2 SASEGT. The CDR3 consists of 16 residues. Trimming took 1 base from V and 1 from J; bases not matched to a gene: 3. CDR3 sequence: CASSEVSGGGTDTQYF. The CDR3 DNA follows: TGTGCCAGCAGTGAAGTTAGCGGGGGAGGCACAGATACGCAGTATTTT.

This chain connects TRBV4-1 to TRBJ1-1; possibly TRBD1 for D (5 bases). CDR1 is MGHRA, CDR2 YSYEKL, per germline. The germline V and J ends were trimmed by 7 bases and 1 base, with 13 bases remaining between them. The length of the CDR3 is 14 residues. The DNA for the CDR3 is TGCGCCAGCACCCCGAGGGGATCGAACACTGAAGCTTTCTTT. This sequence encodes CASTPRGSNTEAFF.

The rearrangement uses TRBV5-6 and TRBJ2-5; D unclear. V was pared by 4 bases and J by 5 bases, with 15 bases between. The CDR3 covers 14 residues. Germline V gene lookup returns CDR1 SGHDT and CDR2 YYEEEE. CDR3 nucleotide sequence: TGTGCCAGCAGCCTAGGGATTAGTACTGAGACCCAGTACTTC. It translates to CASSLGISTETQYF.

This sequence joins TRBV5-1 and TRBJ1-5, with a possible D match to TRBD1 (5 bases). CDR3 length: 16 residues. V lost 0 bases to trimming and J lost 0 bases, with 10 bases between them. Germline values: CDR1 SGHRS, CDR2 YFSETQ. The CDR3 spells CASSLEGQYSNQPQHF. Written as DNA, the CDR3 is TGCGCCAGCAGCTTGGAGGGGCAGTATAGCAATCAGCCCCAGCATTTT. Variable domain in full (rest from reference TRBV5-1 and TRBJ1-5): KAGVTQTPRYLIKTRGQQVTLSCSPISGHRSVSWYQQTPGQGLQFLFEYFSETQRNKGNFPGRFSGRQFSNSRSEMNVSTLELGDSALYLCASSLEGQYSNQPQHFGDGTRLSIL.

The chain joins TRBV30 to TRBJ1-5, with 7 bases that match TRBD1. This CDR3 contains 14 residues. V lost 3 bases to trimming and J lost 3 bases; unmatched junction nucleotides: 5. The V gene's germline CDR1 is GTSNPN and CDR2 SVGIG (reference sequence). This chain's CDR3 is CAWRRQGNNQPQHF. DNA for the CDR3: TGTGCCTGGAGGCGACAGGGAAACAATCAGCCCCAGCATTTT.

This chain uses TRBV7-9 with TRBJ1-1; D is unresolved. The germline V gene encodes CDR1 SEHNR and CDR2 FQNEAQ (reference sequence). The V and J ends lost 3 bases and 3 bases respectively, with 8 bases between them. CDR3 size: 13 residues. The CDR3 nucleotides read TGTGCCAGCAGCTTCGACACCTACACTGAAGCTTTCTTT. Protein product: CASSFDTYTEAFF.

The sample holds one count of this clonotype. The rearrangement uses TRBV29-1 and TRBJ2-6; no firm D call. V was cut by 4 bases and J by 0 bases, with 19 bases left in between. The CDR3 has 18 residues. Per germline, CDR1 SQVTM and CDR2 ANQGSEA. The CDR3 sequence: CSVVEPWGIPSGANVLTF. The CDR3 DNA reads TGCAGCGTTGTGGAACCCTGGGGAATCCCCTCTGGGGCCAACGTCCTGACTTTC.

The chain links TRBV5-1 to TRBJ2-7; D might be TRBD1 (6 bases). CDR3 length: 14 amino acids. V shed 4 bases and J shed 2 bases, with 13 bases lying between them. Germline V gene data show CDR1 as SGHRS and CDR2 as YFSETQ. CDR3 in amino acids: CASSIVTGPYEQYF. CDR3 DNA: TGCGCCAGCAGCATAGTGACAGGTCCCTACGAGCAGTACTTC. The full variable domain, in which reference TRBV5-1 and TRBJ2-7 provide the parts outside the CDR3, is KAGVTQTPRYLIKTRGQQVTLSCSPISGHRSVSWYQQTPGQGLQFLFEYFSETQRNKGNFPGRFSGRQFSNSRSEMNVSTLELGDSALYLCASSIVTGPYEQYFGPGTRLTVT.

The CDR3 DNA reads as TGTGCCAGCAGACCGGGACAGGCCTATGGCTACACCTTC. Its translation is CASRPGQAYGYTF. The rearrangement joins TRBV28 to TRBJ1-2, with 8 bases aligning to TRBD1. The J segment lost 4 bases and the V segment lost 6 bases, leaving 4 bases of the junction unmatched. The germline CDR1 and CDR2 sequences are MDHEN and SYDVKM. The length of the CDR3 is 13 residues.

V usage is TRBV29-1 and J usage is TRBJ1-1, with 9 bases identical to TRBD1. The ends lost 6 bases at V and 0 bases at J; junction bases unmatched: 11. The germline gives CDR1 SQVTM, CDR2 ANQGSEA. CDR3 length equals 16 residues. The CDR3 DNA follows: TGCAGCGTGGCGAGACAGGGGGATATGATGAACACTGAAGCTTTCTTT. Translated, it gives CSVARQGDMMNTEAFF.

As DNA, the CDR3 is TGTGCCAGCAGCCAGGCCGGGGGAACGGGACACCACTTCATGGGCTATGGCTACACCTTC. It yields the protein CASSQAGGTGHHFMGYGYTF. The genes are TRBV5-4 and TRBJ1-2; D possibly corresponds to TRBD1 (6 bases). V lost 4 bases, J lost 4 bases, and 32 bases lay in between. This CDR3 has 20 residues. Germline V gene data show CDR1 as SGHNT and CDR2 as YYREEE (reference sequence). The full variable domain, completed using reference TRBV5-4 and TRBJ1-2, is ETGVTQSPTHLIKTRGQQVTLRCSSQSGHNTVSWYQQALGQGPQFIFQYYREEENGRGNFPPRFSGLQFPNYSSELNVNALELDDSALYLCASSQAGGTGHHFMGYGYTFGSGTRLTVV.

V is TRBV10-3 and J is TRBJ1-2; 7 nucleotides align to TRBD1. Germline values: CDR1 ENHRY, CDR2 SYGVKD. V lost 10 bases to trimming and J lost 0 bases; unmatched junction nucleotides: 8. The CDR3 length is 14 residues. The CDR3 bases are TGTGCCACCGAACAGGGGACTACTAACTATGGCTACACCTTC. Translating gives CATEQGTTNYGYTF.

This chain links TRBV2 with TRBJ1-4; tentatively, D is TRBD1 (5 bases). Germline assignment: CDR1 SNHLY and CDR2 FYNNEI. The CDR3 spans 13 residues. Trimming left V 3 bases short and J 8 bases short, with 10 bases between. CDR3 in amino acids: CASSDRATEKLFF. The CDR3 region has the DNA TGTGCCAGCAGTGACAGGGCGACCGAAAAACTGTTTTTT.

The table lists this clonotype with a count of one. The chain carries TRBV12-3 or TRBV12-4 and TRBJ2-1, with unresolved D. CDR3 length equals 10 residues. V shed 5 bases and J shed 12 bases, with 8 bases lying between them. The CDR3 DNA reads as TGTGCCAGCAGTCTCCAAGGGCAGTTCTTC. It yields the protein CASSLQGQFF.

This chain links TRBV12-3 or TRBV12-4 with TRBJ1-1; D gene uncertain. The CDR3 runs to 15 residues. V was clipped by 4 bases and J by 0 bases, with 12 bases between them. The CDR3 reads CASSSKRVLNTEAFF. For the CDR3, the DNA is TGTGCCAGCAGTTCGAAGAGGGTGCTGAACACTGAAGCTTTCTTT.

This clonotype was seen just once. The gene calls are TRBV20-1 and TRBJ2-7, with a weak D call TRBD2 (6 bases). The CDR3 runs to 14 residues. V was trimmed by 1 base and J by 0 bases, leaving 10 bases between them. Germline V CDR1 and CDR2: DFQATT, SNEGSKA (reference sequence). CDR3 loop: CSARVSGPSYEQYF. The CDR3 region has the DNA TGCAGTGCTAGAGTGAGCGGGCCCTCCTACGAGCAGTACTTC.

CDR3 loop: CASSLGQEPYYGYTF. The CDR3 DNA reads TGTGCCAGCAGCCTAGGACAAGAACCCTACTATGGCTACACCTTC. The V call is TRBV7-8, the J call TRBJ1-2; weak D call: TRBD1 (5 bases). Looked up from germline, CDR1 is SGHVS and CDR2 is FQNEAQ. V dropped 5 bases and J dropped 3 bases, with 16 bases sitting between them. This CDR3 spans 15 amino acids.

The chain is built from TRBV23-1 and TRBJ2-1, with a tentative D call TRBD1 (6 bases). TRBV23-1 belongs to the ORF category, with a function that is uncertain. Trimming cost V 2 bases and J 12 bases, with 11 bases left between them. This CDR3 spans 12 amino acids. The CDR3 DNA follows: TGCGCCAGCAGTCAAAAACTCAGGGGGCAGTTCTTC. It specifies CASSQKLRGQFF.